This T cell receptor beta chain originates from a study of cytomegalovirus exposure and HLA in healthy donors. Study-level results: A classifier reportedly called cytomegalovirus status with high sensitivity and specificity. Despite most TCR sequences being rare, some public TCRs occurred in many donors. It was fewer than 200 TCR beta chains that were listed as cytomegalovirus-associated.

The donors were members of the validation cohort comprising 120 subjects, separate from the roughly 700-subject first cohort. Germline V gene data show CDR1 as ENHRY and CDR2 as SYGVKD. The CDR3 covers 15 residues. Deletions cut 0 bases from V and 5 bases from J, with 10 bases between. Data came from immunoSEQ multiplex PCR; TCRdb stores just in-frame clones and leaves some out. Among about 73,000 clones listed, 95% were seen once. Concerning this clone: Its antigen is unknown.

Sequencing was done on a sample of PBMCs. V gene TRBV10-3 combines with J gene TRBJ2-2; weak D call: TRBD2 (5 bases). The TCR comes from a young man in good health and CMV-seronegative. The CDR3: CAISESRTGTGELFF. CDR3 nucleotide sequence: TGTGCCATCAGTGAGTCCCGCACGGGAACCGGGGAGCTGTTTTTT.